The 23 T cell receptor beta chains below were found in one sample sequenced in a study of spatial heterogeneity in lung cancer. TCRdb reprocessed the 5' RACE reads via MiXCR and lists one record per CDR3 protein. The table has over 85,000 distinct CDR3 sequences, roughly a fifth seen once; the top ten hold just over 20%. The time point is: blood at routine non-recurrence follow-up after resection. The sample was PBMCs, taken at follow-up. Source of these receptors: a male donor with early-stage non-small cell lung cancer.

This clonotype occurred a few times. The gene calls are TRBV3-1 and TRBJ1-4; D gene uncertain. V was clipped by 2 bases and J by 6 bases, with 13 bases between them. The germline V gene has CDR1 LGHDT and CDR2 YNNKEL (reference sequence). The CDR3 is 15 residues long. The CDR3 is CASSQWKAGDEKLFF. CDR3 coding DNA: TGTGCCAGCAGCCAATGGAAGGCAGGCGATGAAAAACTGTTTTTT.

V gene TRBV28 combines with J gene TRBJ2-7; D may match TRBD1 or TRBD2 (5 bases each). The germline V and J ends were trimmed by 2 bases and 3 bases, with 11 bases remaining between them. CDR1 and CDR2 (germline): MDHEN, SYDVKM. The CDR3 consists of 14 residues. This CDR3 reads CASSLDLRGYEQYF. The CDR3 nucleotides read TGTGCCAGCAGTTTAGATCTGAGGGGCTACGAGCAGTACTTC.

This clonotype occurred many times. CDR3 amino acids: CASTELYNQPQHF. The CDR3 nucleotides read TGTGCCAGCACTGAATTATATAATCAGCCCCAGCATTTT. The chain uses TRBV6-2 or TRBV6-3 and TRBJ1-5; no clear D. V was trimmed by 7 bases and J by 4 bases, leaving 11 bases between them. Germline-derived CDR1 and CDR2 are MNHEY and SVGEGT. The CDR3 extends over 13 amino acids.

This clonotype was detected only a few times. In DNA, the CDR3 is TGTGCCAGCAGCCTGGGGCTGGGCGGAGTCGGGGAGACCCAGTACTTC. Protein: CASSLGLGGVGETQYF. This chain joins TRBV3-1 and TRBJ2-5, with D tentatively TRBD1 (5 bases). This CDR3 comprises 16 residues. Trimming removed 4 bases at V and 5 bases at J, with 20 bases between. Germline values: CDR1 LGHDT, CDR2 YNNKEL (reference sequence).

The CDR3 bases are TGCAGTGCTAGCGCGGAGATGAACACTGAAGCTTTCTTT. Protein: CSASAEMNTEAFF. V is TRBV20-1 and J is TRBJ1-1; D not certain. Germline CDR1 and CDR2: DFQATT and SNEGSKA (reference sequence). The CDR3 is 13 amino acids. Trimming took 3 bases from V and 0 from J, leaving 8 bases between them.

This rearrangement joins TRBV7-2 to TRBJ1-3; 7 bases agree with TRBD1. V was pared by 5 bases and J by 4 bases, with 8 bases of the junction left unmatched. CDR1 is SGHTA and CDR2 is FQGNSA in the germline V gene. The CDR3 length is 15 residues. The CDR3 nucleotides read TGTGCCAGCAGCCCATTACAGGGGTTAGGAAACACCATATATTTT. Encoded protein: CASSPLQGLGNTIYF.

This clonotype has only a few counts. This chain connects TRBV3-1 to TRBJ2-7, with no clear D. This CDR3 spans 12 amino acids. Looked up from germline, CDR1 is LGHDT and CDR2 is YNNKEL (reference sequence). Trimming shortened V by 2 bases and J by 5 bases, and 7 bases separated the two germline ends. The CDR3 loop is CASSQRFNEQYF. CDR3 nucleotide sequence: TGTGCCAGCAGCCAAAGGTTCAACGAGCAGTACTTC.

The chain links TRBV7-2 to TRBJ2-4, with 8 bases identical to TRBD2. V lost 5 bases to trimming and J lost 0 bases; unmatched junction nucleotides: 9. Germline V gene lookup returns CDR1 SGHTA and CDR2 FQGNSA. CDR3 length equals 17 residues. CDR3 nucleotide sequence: TGTGCCAGCAGCCCCAACGAACTAGCGGCAGCCAAAAACATTCAGTACTTC. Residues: CASSPNELAAAKNIQYF.

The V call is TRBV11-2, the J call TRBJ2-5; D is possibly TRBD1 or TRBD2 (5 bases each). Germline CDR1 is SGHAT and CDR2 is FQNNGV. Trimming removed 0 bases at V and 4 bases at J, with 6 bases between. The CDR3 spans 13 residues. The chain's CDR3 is CASSLERGETQYF. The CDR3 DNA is TGTGCCAGCAGCTTAGAGAGGGGAGAGACCCAGTACTTC.

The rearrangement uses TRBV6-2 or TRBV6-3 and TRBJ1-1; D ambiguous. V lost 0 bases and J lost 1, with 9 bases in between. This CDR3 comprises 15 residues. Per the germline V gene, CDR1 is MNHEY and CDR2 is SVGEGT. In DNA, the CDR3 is TGTGCCAGCAGTTACTCCCCAGAGGCGAACACTGAAGCTTTCTTT. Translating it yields CASSYSPEANTEAFF.

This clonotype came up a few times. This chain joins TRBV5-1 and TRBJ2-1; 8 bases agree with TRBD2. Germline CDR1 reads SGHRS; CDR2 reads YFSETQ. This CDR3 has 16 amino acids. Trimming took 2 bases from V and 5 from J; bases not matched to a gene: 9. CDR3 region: CASSFKVLAGHNEQFF. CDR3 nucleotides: TGCGCCAGCAGCTTTAAAGTGCTAGCGGGTCACAATGAGCAGTTCTTC.

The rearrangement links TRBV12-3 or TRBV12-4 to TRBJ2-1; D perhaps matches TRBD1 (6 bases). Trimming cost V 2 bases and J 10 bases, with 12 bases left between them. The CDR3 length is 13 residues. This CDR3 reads CASSLIRGGEQFF. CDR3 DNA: TGTGCCAGCAGTTTAATCAGGGGTGGGGAGCAGTTCTTC.

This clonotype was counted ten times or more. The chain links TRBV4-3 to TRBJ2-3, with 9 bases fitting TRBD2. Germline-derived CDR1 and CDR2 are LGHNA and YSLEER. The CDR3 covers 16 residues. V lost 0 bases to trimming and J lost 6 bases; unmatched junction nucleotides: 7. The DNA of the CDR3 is TGCGCCAGCAGCCAAGATAGGGCGGGGGGGGCGGATACGCAGTATTTT. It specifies CASSQDRAGGADTQYF.

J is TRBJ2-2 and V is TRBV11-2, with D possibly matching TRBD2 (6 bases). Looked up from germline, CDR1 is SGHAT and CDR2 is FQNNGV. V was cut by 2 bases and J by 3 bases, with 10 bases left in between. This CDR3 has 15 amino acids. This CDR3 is CASSLRGTYTGELFF. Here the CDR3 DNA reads TGTGCCAGCAGCTTACGCGGGACGTACACCGGGGAGCTGTTTTTT.

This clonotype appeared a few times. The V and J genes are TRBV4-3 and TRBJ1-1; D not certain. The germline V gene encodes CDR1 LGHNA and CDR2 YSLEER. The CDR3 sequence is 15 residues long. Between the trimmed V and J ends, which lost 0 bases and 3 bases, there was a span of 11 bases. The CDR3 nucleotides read TGCGCCAGCAGCCAAGATGTGCGGGGAGACACTGAAGCTTTCTTT. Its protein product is CASSQDVRGDTEAFF.

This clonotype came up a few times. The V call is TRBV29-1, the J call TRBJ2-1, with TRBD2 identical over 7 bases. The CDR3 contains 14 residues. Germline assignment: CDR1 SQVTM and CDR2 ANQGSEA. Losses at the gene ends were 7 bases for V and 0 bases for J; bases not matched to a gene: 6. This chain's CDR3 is CSAASGSSYNEQFF. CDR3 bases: TGCAGCGCTGCTAGCGGTTCCTCCTACAATGAGCAGTTCTTC.

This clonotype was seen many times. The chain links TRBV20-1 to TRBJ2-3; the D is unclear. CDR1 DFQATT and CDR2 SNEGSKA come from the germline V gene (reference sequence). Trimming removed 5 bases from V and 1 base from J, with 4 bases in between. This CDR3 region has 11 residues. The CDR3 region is CSASGTDTQYF. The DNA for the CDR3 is TGCAGTGCTTCCGGCACAGATACGCAGTATTTT.

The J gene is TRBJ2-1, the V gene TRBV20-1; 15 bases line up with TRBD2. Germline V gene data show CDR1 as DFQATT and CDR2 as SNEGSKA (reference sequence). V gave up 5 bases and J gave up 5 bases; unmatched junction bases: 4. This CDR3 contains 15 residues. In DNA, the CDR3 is TGCAGTGCTGAGGGGACTAGCGGGAGGAACAATGAGCAGTTCTTC. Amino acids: CSAEGTSGRNNEQFF.

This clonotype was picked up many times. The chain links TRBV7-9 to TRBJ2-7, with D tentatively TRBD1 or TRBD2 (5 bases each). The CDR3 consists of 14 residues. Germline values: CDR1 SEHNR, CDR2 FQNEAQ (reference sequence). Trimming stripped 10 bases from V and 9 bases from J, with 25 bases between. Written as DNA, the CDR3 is TGTGCCACCCGCCGGGACCCATTCCTCCACGGGCAGTACTTC. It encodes CATRRDPFLHGQYF.

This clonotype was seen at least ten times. CDR3 DNA: TGTGCCAGCAGTCCCAGACAGGGAACCGCTTCTGGGGCCAACGTCCTGACTTTC. Translation: CASSPRQGTASGANVLTF. The V gene is TRBV28, the J gene TRBJ2-6; 7 bases map to TRBD1. Germline V gene sequence: CDR1 MDHEN, CDR2 SYDVKM. CDR3 length: 18 amino acids. V dropped 5 bases and J dropped 1; count of bases not matched to a gene: 11. The whole variable domain, remainder taken from reference TRBV28 and TRBJ2-6, is DVKVTQSSRYLVKRTGEKVFLECVQDMDHENMFWYRQDPGLGLRLIYFSYDVKMKEKGDIPEGYSVSREKKERFSLILESASTNQTSMYLCASSPRQGTASGANVLTFGAGSRLTVL.

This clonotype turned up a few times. This CDR3 is CASSQQQGNTEAFF. CDR3 in DNA: TGTGCCAGCAGCCAACAACAGGGGAACACTGAAGCTTTCTTT. V usage is TRBV3-1 and J usage is TRBJ1-1; D perhaps matches TRBD1 (6 bases). There are 14 residues in the CDR3. Trimming removed 2 bases at V and 1 base at J, with 8 bases between. Germline V gene data show CDR1 as LGHDT and CDR2 as YNNKEL (reference sequence).

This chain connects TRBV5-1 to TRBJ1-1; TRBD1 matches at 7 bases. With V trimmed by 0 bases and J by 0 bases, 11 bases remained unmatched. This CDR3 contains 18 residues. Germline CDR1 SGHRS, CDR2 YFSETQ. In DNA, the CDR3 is TGCGCCAGCAGCTTGGGAACTTTACCGGGACAGTTGAACACTGAAGCTTTCTTT. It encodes CASSLGTLPGQLNTEAFF. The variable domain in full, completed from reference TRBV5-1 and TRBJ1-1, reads KAGVTQTPRYLIKTRGQQVTLSCSPISGHRSVSWYQQTPGQGLQFLFEYFSETQRNKGNFPGRFSGRQFSNSRSEMNVSTLELGDSALYLCASSLGTLPGQLNTEAFFGQGTRLTVV.

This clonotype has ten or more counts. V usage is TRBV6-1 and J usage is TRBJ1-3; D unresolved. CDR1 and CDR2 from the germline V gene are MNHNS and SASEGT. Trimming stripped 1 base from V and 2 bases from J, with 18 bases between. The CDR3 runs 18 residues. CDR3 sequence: CASSEVYGPNSPGNTIYF. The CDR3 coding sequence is TGTGCCAGCAGTGAAGTTTACGGCCCTAACTCCCCTGGAAACACCATATATTTT.